A single sample gave rise to the 17 T cell receptor beta chains below, sequenced in a study of T cell responses to AZD1222 COVID-19 vaccine. Sequenced by immunoSEQ multiplex PCR; TCRdb stores in-frame clones only, minus some. Of 110,000 to 150,000 clones in the sample, about 92% are singletons; the top ten hold 12%. The sequencing here drew on peripheral blood, taken after recovery from COVID-19. Every receptor here comes from an adult who had recovered from COVID-19.

The chain employs TRBV3-1 (or the pseudogene TRBV3-2) and TRBJ2-7; D gene ambiguous. The V end lost 3 bases, the J end lost 7 bases, and 10 bases lay between the germline ends. The CDR3 covers 12 residues. Germline V gives CDR1 LGHDT, CDR2 YNNKEL (reference sequence). This chain's CDR3 is CASSQAAGEQYF. Here the CDR3 DNA reads TGTGCCAGCAGCCAGGCTGCTGGGGAGCAGTACTTC.

The J gene is TRBJ2-2, the V gene TRBV11-2; 9 nucleotides agree with TRBD2. The CDR3 contains 15 residues. The V gene end was trimmed by 7 bases and the J gene end by 4 bases; junction bases not matched to a gene: 7. CDR1 and CDR2 from the germline V gene are SGHAT and FQNNGV. CDR3 residues: CASNSGLAATGELFF. CDR3 coding DNA: TGTGCCAGCAACTCGGGACTAGCCGCCACCGGGGAGCTGTTTTTT.

The chain couples TRBV9 to TRBJ2-1; unclear D gene. The ends were cut back, 2 bases at V and 2 bases at J, with 11 bases in the middle. Germline CDR1 is SGDLS and CDR2 is YYNGEE. This CDR3 has 15 amino acids. The CDR3 DNA sequence: TGTGCCAGCAGCGTTTTCCAGGCTACCTACAATGAGCAGTTCTTC. Protein sequence: CASSVFQATYNEQFF.

This sequence joins TRBV5-1 and TRBJ2-5; 12 bases line up with TRBD2. The J segment lost 5 bases and the V segment lost 4 bases, leaving 6 bases of the junction unmatched. In germline, CDR1 is SGHRS, CDR2 YFSETQ. The CDR3 extends over 15 amino acids. CDR3 nucleotide sequence: TGCGCCAGCAGCAACGGACTAGCGGGATCCGAGACCCAGTACTTC. It is translated as CASSNGLAGSETQYF.

This chain's CDR3 is CASVPDMKSTDTQYF. In DNA form, the CDR3 reads TGTGCCAGCGTTCCAGACATGAAAAGTACAGATACGCAGTATTTT. This chain links TRBV2 with TRBJ2-3; D is ambiguous. V dropped 8 bases and J dropped 3 bases, with 18 bases sitting between them. This CDR3 is 15 amino acids long. Germline values: CDR1 SNHLY, CDR2 FYNNEI.

This chain links TRBV3-1 (or the pseudogene TRBV3-2) with TRBJ2-5, with TRBD2 matching 8 bases. V was clipped by 3 bases and J by 4 bases; unmatched bases: 7. Germline V gene data show CDR1 as LGHDT and CDR2 as YNNKEL (reference sequence). The CDR3 contains 15 residues. The CDR3 DNA is TGTGCCAGCAGCCAGTCACTTCTAGCGGGAGAGACCCAGTACTTC. Protein: CASSQSLLAGETQYF.

V is TRBV5-4 and J is TRBJ1-3, with TRBD1 matching over 8 bases. V trimming: 0 bases; J trimming: 2 bases; junction bases outside the gene matches: 4. Germline V CDR1 and CDR2: SGHNT, YYREEE (reference sequence). CDR3 length: 16 amino acids. Written as DNA, the CDR3 is TGTGCCAGCAGCTTGGATCAGGGGGCCGCTGGAAACACCATATATTTT. Its translation: CASSLDQGAAGNTIYF.

The chain carries TRBV5-1 and TRBJ1-5, with a tentative D call TRBD1 (5 bases). Germline values: CDR1 SGHRS, CDR2 YFSETQ. The V and J ends lost 0 bases and 1 base respectively, with 8 bases between them. CDR3 length: 15 residues. The CDR3, as DNA: TGCGCCAGCAGCTTGGGGGACGCCAGCAATCAGCCCCAGCATTTT. It codes for CASSLGDASNQPQHF.

The chain links TRBV19 to TRBJ2-7; D perhaps matches TRBD2 (5 bases). The V end was cut by 3 bases, the J end by 0 bases, with 12 bases between. The CDR3 loop spans 15 amino acids. Germline V gene lookup returns CDR1 LNHDA and CDR2 SQIVND (reference sequence). CDR3 in amino acids: CASSILGGSSYEQYF. Here the CDR3 DNA reads TGTGCCAGTAGTATCTTAGGTGGGAGCTCCTACGAGCAGTACTTC. The full variable domain, rest sourced from reference TRBV19 and TRBJ2-7, is DGGITQSPKYLFRKEGQNVTLSCEQNLNHDAMYWYRQDPGQGLRLIYYSQIVNDFQKGDIAEGYSVSREKKESFPLTVTSAQKNPTAFYLCASSILGGSSYEQYFGPGTRLTVT.

The J gene is TRBJ2-2, the V gene TRBV6-4; no clear D. The length of the CDR3 is 13 residues. V was cut by 2 bases and J by 4 bases, with 5 bases left in between. Germline assignment: CDR1 MRHNA and CDR2 SNTAGT. Here the CDR3 reads CASSDRATGELFF. In DNA, the CDR3 is TGTGCCAGCAGTGACAGGGCCACCGGGGAGCTGTTTTTT.

The chain employs TRBV3-1 (or the pseudogene TRBV3-2) and TRBJ2-7, with TRBD1 as a possible D gene (5 bases). The V gene's germline CDR1 is LGHDT and CDR2 YNNKEL (reference sequence). The V and J ends lost 1 base and 2 bases respectively, with 6 bases between them. This CDR3 is 13 amino acids long. The CDR3 bases are TGTGCCAGCAGCCAAGGACAGCCCTACGAGCAGTACTTC. This translates into CASSQGQPYEQYF.

The genes are TRBV18 and TRBJ2-7; D remains unclear. Trimming removed 3 bases at V and 0 bases at J, with 15 bases between. This CDR3 is 16 amino acids long. Germline loops: CDR1 KGHSH, CDR2 LQKENI. CDR3 residues: CASSPRLLTDSYEQYF. The CDR3 DNA reads TGTGCCAGCTCACCTAGGTTACTTACCGACTCCTACGAGCAGTACTTC.

The chain recombines TRBV19 with TRBJ2-1, with 11 bases lining up with TRBD1. V shed 2 bases and J 6 bases; nucleotides not matched to a gene: 3. The CDR3 runs to 15 residues. Germline CDR1 reads LNHDA; CDR2 reads SQIVND (reference sequence). This chain's CDR3 is CASSILGQGGNEQFF. The CDR3 coding sequence is TGTGCCAGTAGTATATTGGGACAGGGGGGCAATGAGCAGTTCTTC. Complete variable domain (other parts from reference TRBV19 and TRBJ2-1): DGGITQSPKYLFRKEGQNVTLSCEQNLNHDAMYWYRQDPGQGLRLIYYSQIVNDFQKGDIAEGYSVSREKKESFPLTVTSAQKNPTAFYLCASSILGQGGNEQFFGPGTRLTVL.

CDR3 loop: CASSSQVPYEQYF. CDR3 nucleotides: TGTGCCAGCAGCTCCCAGGTACCATACGAGCAGTACTTC. This chain joins TRBV7-9 and TRBJ2-7; D gene unclear. CDR1 is SEHNR and CDR2 is FQNEAQ in the germline V gene (reference sequence). V lost 4 bases to trimming and J lost 4 bases, with 11 bases between them. This CDR3 contains 13 residues.

The chain carries TRBV30 and TRBJ2-3; D is unclear. Between the trimmed V and J ends, which lost 1 base and 5 bases, there was a span of 10 bases. Germline CDR1 reads GTSNPN; CDR2 reads SVGIG (reference sequence). The CDR3 is 13 residues long. CDR3 protein: CAWSANRGDTQYF. DNA of the CDR3: TGTGCCTGGAGTGCGAATCGTGGAGATACGCAGTATTTT.

The J gene is TRBJ1-3, the V gene TRBV2; no reliable D call. Germline V gives CDR1 SNHLY, CDR2 FYNNEI. Deletions cut 2 bases from V and 0 bases from J, with 8 bases between. There are 15 residues in the CDR3. In DNA form, the CDR3 reads TGTGCCAGCAGTGAATGGCCACTCTCTGGAAACACCATATATTTT. It is translated as CASSEWPLSGNTIYF. Looking up the rest from reference TRBV2 and TRBJ1-3 gives the full variable domain: EPEVTQTPSHQVTQMGQEVILRCVPISNHLYFYWYRQILGQKVEFLVSFYNNEISEKSEIFDDQFSVERPDGSNFTLKIRSTKLEDSAMYFCASSEWPLSGNTIYFGEGSWLTVV.

The chain is built from TRBV6-1 and TRBJ1-4; D is possibly TRBD1 (6 bases). V gave up 6 bases and J gave up 6 bases, with 17 bases separating them. The CDR3 contains 15 residues. From germline, CDR1 is MNHNS and CDR2 SASEGT. The CDR3 nucleotides read TGTGCCAGCAGAATTGCTCTAAGGGGGGATGAAAAACTGTTTTTT. Its protein is CASRIALRGDEKLFF.